This T cell receptor beta chain is from a study of T-cell reconstitution after alpha-beta-depleted transplantation in children. The study's findings and limits: A year post-transplant, T-cell counts and diversity derived mostly from newly produced T cells. Expanded clones from the graft, numbering several hundred, reportedly supplied alpha-beta T cells about two months after transplant.

This CDR3 has 15 residues. J gave up 3 bases and V 5 bases, and 9 bases lay outside the gene matches. Germline V CDR1 and CDR2: DFQATT, SNEGSKA (reference sequence). Only a few counts were recorded for this clonotype. No antigen is known for it. Preparing the TCRbeta library involved the use of unique molecular identifiers. Via MiXCR, TCRdb re-called the PCR reads, giving one row per CDR3 protein. The data contain about 590,000 distinct CDR3 sequences, roughly 13% of them singletons. The chain has TRBV20-1 and TRBJ2-1; 8 bases are a match to TRBD2. The sequence was obtained from a male patient younger than 18 who had a stem cell transplant for acute myeloid leukemia, so the T cells may come from the graft donor. This specimen consisted of PBMCs, mostly from graft donor cells, obtained 360 days after TCRalphabeta/CD19-depleted stem cell transplant. CDR3 coding DNA: TGCAGTGCTGCCGAGGAGCGGGAGAGCTACAATGAGCAGTTCTTC. Protein: CSAAEERESYNEQFF.